The TCR beta chain described here comes from a study of blood T cell repertoires in COVID-19. Study context: COVID-19 samples, acute and convalescent, were from the United States, Italy and Spain. Sources were T cells, B-cell-depleted T cells, or PBMCs; the material itself was cDNA or gDNA.

This clone was counted a single time. Additional DNA sequences in this sample encode the identical CDR3. Original methodology: Estimates of nucleated cell counts were drawn from the amplification of reference gene primers. Libraries were prepared by immunoSEQ multiplex PCR; TCRdb keeps only in-frame clonotypes and omits some of them. The D gene and trimming were derived from the DNA, and the V and J assignments and clone size from that table. The sample contains around 260,000 clones, approximately 91% of which appear only once. The clonotype comes from a human donor in a cohort sampled during active COVID-19. Input material: peripheral blood.

The CDR3 nucleotides read TGTGCCAGCAGCGTAGCTGGGGGCAGGACTGAAGCTTTCTTT. Its protein product is CASSVAGGRTEAFF. The rearrangement links TRBV9 to TRBJ1-1, with TRBD1 as a possible D gene (6 bases). Germline CDR1 reads SGDLS; CDR2 reads YYNGEE. CDR3 length: 14 amino acids. The germline V and J ends were trimmed by 0 bases and 5 bases, with 11 bases remaining between them.